This is a list of T cell receptor beta chains from one sample in a study of blood T cell repertoires in COVID-19. Only in-frame clones appear in the TCRdb table, and some are missing; sequencing was by immunoSEQ multiplex PCR. This table holds about 190,000 clones, approximately 90% found once. Specimen: PBMCs or T cells enriched from blood (not recorded which). Every receptor here comes from a middle-aged woman in a cohort exposed to, infected with or recovered from COVID-19 (not recorded which). Each CDR3 is given with its conserved first and last residue. The order of the fields is J gene, V gene, CDR3 protein.

j_gene: TRBJ2-1; v_gene: TRBV6-2/TRBV6-3; CDR3aa: CASSYEEGSYNEQFF
j_gene: TRBJ1-2; v_gene: TRBV9; CDR3aa: CASSVGGTGDYGYTF
j_gene: TRBJ1-2; v_gene: TRBV7-9; CDR3aa: CASSLGAYGYTF
j_gene: TRBJ1-1; v_gene: TRBV6-5; CDR3aa: CASSTTGAADTEAFF
j_gene: TRBJ2-1; v_gene: TRBV4-1; CDR3aa: CASSQDLNREAYNEQFF
j_gene: TRBJ2-2; v_gene: TRBV7-9; CDR3aa: CASSLTGLAGDEHTGELFF
j_gene: TRBJ1-5; v_gene: TRBV19; CDR3aa: CASSIVGTGRGPEEFPQHF
j_gene: TRBJ2-7; v_gene: TRBV5-6; CDR3aa: CASSQGANHEQYF
j_gene: TRBJ1-1; v_gene: TRBV7-9; CDR3aa: CASRGEGITEAFF
j_gene: TRBJ1-1; v_gene: TRBV13; CDR3aa: CASRPRDRGFTEAFF
j_gene: TRBJ1-6; v_gene: TRBV3-1/TRBV3-2; CDR3aa: CASSPTQGAGGSPLHF
j_gene: TRBJ2-1; v_gene: TRBV7-6; CDR3aa: CASSLLMTSGVYYNEQFF
j_gene: TRBJ1-2; v_gene: TRBV2; CDR3aa: CAGAGGPNYGYTF
j_gene: TRBJ2-1; v_gene: TRBV13; CDR3aa: CASSSTPLGADEQFF
j_gene: TRBJ1-3; v_gene: TRBV27; CDR3aa: CASSLSGTGLAGNTIYF
j_gene: TRBJ2-1; v_gene: TRBV14; CDR3aa: CASNTGYNEQFF
j_gene: TRBJ1-4; v_gene: TRBV4-2; CDR3aa: CASSQARRGGLTEKLFF
j_gene: TRBJ2-3; v_gene: TRBV2; CDR3aa: CASRGTSGDTDTQYF
j_gene: TRBJ1-2; v_gene: TRBV6-5; CDR3aa: CASNPRGGYGYTF
j_gene: TRBJ1-5; v_gene: TRBV4-1; CDR3aa: CASSPYRTGNQPQHF
j_gene: TRBJ1-4; v_gene: TRBV7-9; CDR3aa: CASSADSEKLFF
j_gene: TRBJ1-1; v_gene: TRBV27; CDR3aa: CASSYDRGNTEAFF
j_gene: TRBJ2-7; v_gene: TRBV7-9; CDR3aa: CASSLVQGADEQYF
j_gene: TRBJ2-3; v_gene: TRBV5-1; CDR3aa: CASSLPRAGGTDTQYF